The table lists the clone carrying this T cell receptor (beta chain) with a few counts. Its cognate antigen is unknown. Trimming shortened V by 5 bases and J by 9 bases, and 8 bases separated the two germline ends. The CDR3 loop spans 11 amino acids. In germline, CDR1 is SGHVS, CDR2 FQNEAQ. TCRdb reanalysed the 5' RACE reads using MiXCR and keeps one entry per CDR3 protein. This table has some 130,000 distinct CDR3 sequences, more than 5.5% appearing once. These data are taken from a study of CD8 T cells in ankylosing spondylitis. Findings of the study overall: For ankylosing spondylitis blood, a TCR beta motif of eight or nine highly homologous variants appeared characteristic. A number of the motif variants had already been described in reactive arthritis synovial fluid and blood. Disease-linked clones were CD8+ and relatively rare in peripheral blood. Significant enrichment of disease-linked clones was reported in matched ankylosing spondylitis synovial fluid.

This TCR derives from a female donor with ankylosing spondylitis or in good health (not recorded which). The rearrangement links TRBV7-8 to TRBJ2-1; tentatively, D is TRBD2 (5 bases). The sequencing sample was made of blood, either unsorted or a sorted T cell fraction (not recorded which). Written as DNA, the CDR3 is TGTGCCAGCAGCCGGGGAGCTGAGCAGTTCTTC. As protein: CASSRGAEQFF.